Below, 3 T cell receptor beta chains from the same sample are listed, as sequenced in a study of immune heterogeneity within non-small cell lung tumors (dated 2018 in TCRdb). Sequencing was performed on a HiSeq X Ten. The TCR beta CDR3 region was amplified with a multiplex PCR system, in which a first round of 10 to 11 cycles was run using 32 V-gene forward and 13 J-gene reverse primers. TCRdb passed the public sequencing reads through fastp at Q25 and MiXCR, retaining productive beta sequences. Records with the same CDR3 protein are collapsed into one entry carrying the most frequent genes and DNA. This sample has 4,400 or so distinct CDR3 sequences in its table, and about 25% of those were observed once. Together, the top ten hold roughly 9.8% of the sample. For the TCR template, genomic DNA was extracted from bulk tumor tissue, and approximately 600 ng of gDNA was amplified for each sample. During surgery, multiple biopsies were taken from each primary tumor and placed as far apart as possible within the tumor mass. Patients in the study cohort, which was described as untreated, were newly diagnosed NSCLC cases going through curative surgery.

Material for sequencing was lung tumor tissue. The receptors come from a man in his fifties with non-small cell lung cancer.

Judged by abundance, this clonotype is medium-sized. The genes are TRBV7-6 and TRBJ2-7; 7 bases are shared with TRBD2. J was trimmed by 1 base and V by 7 bases; bases with no gene match: 7. CDR3 length: 14 amino acids. Germline V gene lookup returns CDR1 SGHVS and CDR2 FNYEAQ. CDR3 residues: CASTLLAQSYEQYF. In nucleotides, the CDR3 is TGTGCCAGCACCCTACTAGCGCAGTCCTACGAGCAGTACTTC.

Relative to its sample, this clonotype is medium-sized (0.01 to 0.1%). V is TRBV20-1 and J is TRBJ2-7, with D possibly being TRBD2 (6 bases). Germline-derived CDR1 and CDR2 are DFQATT and SNEGSKA (reference sequence). Between the trimmed V and J ends, which lost 0 bases and 3 bases, there was a span of 12 bases. CDR3 length equals 14 residues. CDR3 sequence reads: CSARDLALLYEQYF. In DNA, the CDR3 is TGCAGTGCTAGAGATCTAGCGCTTCTCTACGAGCAGTACTTC.

At least ten counts were recorded for this clonotype. The chain employs TRBV6-5 and TRBJ1-1; D is possibly TRBD1 (6 bases). Germline CDR1 and CDR2: MNHEY and SVGAGI. Between the trimmed V and J ends, which lost 2 bases and 1 base, there was a span of 20 bases. This CDR3 is 18 amino acids long. In DNA, the CDR3 is TGTGCCAGCAGTTACAAATTTAGCGGGGGCGACGGGAACACTGAAGCTTTCTTT. As protein: CASSYKFSGGDGNTEAFF.